A selection of T cell receptor beta chains follows, all from one sample in a study of blood T cell repertoires in COVID-19. Profiled with immunoSEQ multiplex PCR; TCRdb holds only in-frame clones, not every one. The table has some 120,000 clones, 83% seen once. The specimen sequenced was peripheral blood. These receptors all stem from a man under 40 with acute or convalescent COVID-19. Each CDR3 is given with its conserved first and last residue. D genes are given only for firm matches. Not every row has a clone size; where given, it reads once, few, many or a size class.

clone_size,cdr3_length,d_call,j_call,v_call,cdr3_nt,cdr3_aa
few,16,TRBD1,TRBJ1-2,TRBV3-1/TRBV3-2,TGTGCCAGCAGCCGGGACAGGGGGCAAGTAGGCTATGGCTACACCTTC,CASSRDRGQVGYGYTF
.,15,TRBD1,TRBJ2-1,TRBV6-1,TGTGCCAGCAGTGAATTTGACAGGGATTACAATGAGCAGTTCTTC,CASSEFDRDYNEQFF
.,13,TRBD1,TRBJ1-6,TRBV11-3,TGTGCCAGCAGCCGGGACAGAAATTCACCCCTCCACTTT,CASSRDRNSPLHF
.,17,TRBD2,TRBJ2-3,TRBV4-2,TGTGCCAGCAGCCAAGGTTTCTTGGGGACTACTGCAGATACGCAGTATTTT,CASSQGFLGTTADTQYF
.,15,.,TRBJ2-4,TRBV30,TGTGCCTGGAGTAAAGCCGACAGGGCCAAAAACATTCAGTACTTC,CAWSKADRAKNIQYF
few,14,.,TRBJ1-1,TRBV6-5,TGTGCCAGCAGCCGACAGACAGTGAACACTGAAGCTTTCTTT,CASSRQTVNTEAFF
.,16,TRBD2,TRBJ2-5,TRBV11-2,TGTGCCAGCAGTCCTAAGCGGGGACCGTACCAAGAGACCCAGTACTTC,CASSPKRGPYQETQYF
.,12,TRBD1,TRBJ1-4,TRBV28,TGTGCCAGCAGTTTAAGGACAGGGGGAGGGTTTTTT,CASSLRTGGGFF
.,13,.,TRBJ1-2,TRBV2,TGTGCCAGCAGTGAAAATGGAGGGTTTGGCTACACCTTC,CASSENGGFGYTF
many,14,.,TRBJ1-5,TRBV6-6,TGTGCCAGCAGTTACGGGCAGGGAAGTCAGCCCCAGCATTTT,CASSYGQGSQPQHF
.,13,TRBD1,TRBJ1-2,TRBV29-1,TGCAGCGTGCTGACAGGGACAGGGGTAGGCTACACCTTC,CSVLTGTGVGYTF
once,19,TRBD2,TRBJ2-5,TRBV9,TGTGCCAGCAGCGTAGACCTAGCGGGCCTCTGGTATGTCGTGGAGACCCAGTACTTC,CASSVDLAGLWYVVETQYF
.,16,.,TRBJ2-2,TRBV4-3,TGCGCCAGCAGCCAAGATAGGGCCATCCGGGGCGGGGAGCTGTTTTTT,CASSQDRAIRGGELFF
.,16,TRBD1,TRBJ1-4,TRBV9,TGTGCCAGCAGCGTAGGCAAGGACAGGGAACTAGAAAAACTGTTTTTT,CASSVGKDRELEKLFF
.,13,TRBD1,TRBJ1-5,TRBV20-1,TGCAGTGCTAGTGAGGGGGCTAATCAGCCCCAGCATTTT,CSASEGANQPQHF
.,13,.,TRBJ2-2,TRBV2,TGTGCCAGCAGTGGTTCGAGAACCGGGGAGCTGTTTTTT,CASSGSRTGELFF
.,16,TRBD1,TRBJ1-1,TRBV5-1,TGCGCCAGCAGCTTGGGATACAGGGGCGAGAACACTGAAGCTTTCTTT,CASSLGYRGENTEAFF
.,12,.,TRBJ2-4,TRBV19,TGTGCCACCCCAGGGGTCAAAAACATTCAGTACTTC,CATPGVKNIQYF
.,15,.,TRBJ2-3,TRBV27,TGTGCCAGCAGTCCCGGACTACCTAGCACAGATACGCAGTATTTT,CASSPGLPSTDTQYF
.,15,.,TRBJ2-2,TRBV19,TGTGCCACCCGAGAGGGGAGGGGGGCCACCGGGGAGCTGTTTTTT,CATREGRGATGELFF
once,12,.,TRBJ1-1,TRBV6-4,TGTGCCAGCACTCGGTTCTGGGCAGAAGCTTTCTTT,CASTRFWAEAFF
.,13,.,TRBJ2-2,TRBV12-3/TRBV12-4,TGTGCCAGCAGTTTACAGAACACCGGGGAGCTGTTTTTT,CASSLQNTGELFF
.,17,TRBD2,TRBJ2-1,TRBV9,TGTGCCAGCAGCGGCACGAGCGGGGTGGAATCCTACAATGAGCAGTTCTTC,CASSGTSGVESYNEQFF
.,17,.,TRBJ2-2,TRBV2,TGTGCCAGCAGTCCTACCGGGACACCGAGATACACCGGGGAGCTGTTTTTT,CASSPTGTPRYTGELFF
.,14,.,TRBJ2-5,TRBV11-2,TGTGCCAGCAGCTTAGAAAGGGGGTTGGAGACCCAGTACTTC,CASSLERGLETQYF
.,12,.,TRBJ1-2,TRBV5-8,TGTGCCAGTCCGATCCTCAGGCTGGGCTACACCTTC,CASPILRLGYTF